This TCR beta chain was identified during a study of T cell repertoires in cytomegalovirus infection. Overall study: Well-studied HLA-B-restricted epitopes and recently identified HLA-C-restricted epitopes of CMV were both used in the study. Whole-study findings and limits: CMV carriers having the relevant HLA were flagged by cumulative public TCR beta family frequency.

A single record per CDR3 protein comes from TCRdb applying MiXCR to the reads. The repertoire holds 200,000 to 250,000 distinct CDR3 sequences, with around 35% as singletons. To note about this clonotype: Its antigen is still unknown.

The receptor's source is a human donor in good health (CMV status not recorded). Some clones in this sample may be carry-over from other donors' samples. The sample consisted of CD8+ T cells from cultured PBMCs, taken from culture after CMV antigen stimulation.

CDR3 sequence: CASNLAGTYNEQFF. CDR3 coding DNA: TGTGCCAGCAATCTAGCGGGAACCTACAATGAGCAGTTCTTC. The rearrangement links TRBV27 to TRBJ2-1; TRBD2 matches at 9 bases. Germline CDR1 reads MNHEY; CDR2 reads SMNVEV (reference sequence). V shed 7 bases and J 2 bases; nucleotides not matched to a gene: 3. The CDR3 is made up of 14 amino acids.